This TCR beta chain comes out of a study of cytomegalovirus exposure and HLA in healthy donors. V trimming: 3 bases; J trimming: 7 bases; junction bases outside the gene matches: 14. Per the germline V gene, CDR1 is MGHRA and CDR2 is YSYEKL. The CDR3 covers 17 residues. Study-level findings and limits: According to a later analysis, donors in an Asian-associated ancestry cluster reportedly had fewer N-insertions than the 666-donor mean.

This clone was recorded at least ten times. Antigen unknown. PCR involved 60 Vbeta and 13 Jbeta primers. Produced via immunoSEQ multiplex PCR; TCRdb's table is partial and in-frame only. The repertoire consists of 75,000 to 95,000 clones, with 63% occurring once and the leading ten covering 5% to 6.5%. The genes are TRBV4-1 and TRBJ2-1; 8 bases agree with TRBD2. The sample taken for sequencing was PBMCs. The receptor comes from a woman in her 30s in good health and CMV-seronegative. The CDR3 bases are TGCGCCAGCAGCCACCCCTATGGAGCGGGAGTAGGAAATGAGCAGTTCTTC. This sequence encodes CASSHPYGAGVGNEQFF.